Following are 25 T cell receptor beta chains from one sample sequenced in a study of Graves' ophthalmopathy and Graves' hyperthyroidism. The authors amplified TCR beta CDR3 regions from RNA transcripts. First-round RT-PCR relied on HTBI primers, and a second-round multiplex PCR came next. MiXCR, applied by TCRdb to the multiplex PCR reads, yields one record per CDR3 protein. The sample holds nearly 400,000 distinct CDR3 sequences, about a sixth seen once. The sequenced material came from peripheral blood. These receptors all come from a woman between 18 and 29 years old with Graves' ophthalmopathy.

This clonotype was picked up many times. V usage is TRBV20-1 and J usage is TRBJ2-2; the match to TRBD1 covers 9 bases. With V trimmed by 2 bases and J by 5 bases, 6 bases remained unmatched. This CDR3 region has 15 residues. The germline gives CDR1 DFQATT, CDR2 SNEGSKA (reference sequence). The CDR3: CSARRTGVLTGELFF. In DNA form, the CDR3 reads TGCAGTGCTAGAAGGACAGGGGTGTTAACCGGGGAGCTGTTTTTT.

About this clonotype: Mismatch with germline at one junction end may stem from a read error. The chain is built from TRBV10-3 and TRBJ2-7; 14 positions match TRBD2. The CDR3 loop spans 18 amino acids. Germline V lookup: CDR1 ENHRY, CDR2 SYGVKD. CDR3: CANSGTSGGPQSFYEQYF. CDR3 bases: TGTGCCAACAGTGGGACTAGCGGGGGCCCCCAAAGCTTCTACGAGCAGTACTTC.

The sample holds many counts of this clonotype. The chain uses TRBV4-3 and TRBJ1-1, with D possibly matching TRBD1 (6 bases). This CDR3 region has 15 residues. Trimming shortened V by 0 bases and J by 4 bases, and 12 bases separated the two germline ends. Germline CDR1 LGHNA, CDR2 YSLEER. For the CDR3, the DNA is TGCGCCAGCAGCCAAGACCAGGGGCTCGGCACTGAAGCTTTCTTT. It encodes CASSQDQGLGTEAFF.

The CDR3 nucleotides read TGTGCCAGCAGTGAAATGTGGACGGGGAGGGCCACTGAAGCTTTCTTT. Its translation is CASSEMWTGRATEAFF. The chain uses TRBV6-1 and TRBJ1-1; D is undetermined. The CDR3 runs to 16 residues. Germline values: CDR1 MNHNS, CDR2 SASEGT. V lost 2 bases and J 4 bases, leaving 17 bases between the germline ends.

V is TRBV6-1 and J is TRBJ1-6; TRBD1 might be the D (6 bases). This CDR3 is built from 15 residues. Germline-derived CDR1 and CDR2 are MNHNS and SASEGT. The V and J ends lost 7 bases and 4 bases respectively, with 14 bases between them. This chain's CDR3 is CASTPGHEYNSPLHF. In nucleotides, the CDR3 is TGTGCCAGCACCCCGGGACACGAATATAATTCACCCCTCCACTTT.

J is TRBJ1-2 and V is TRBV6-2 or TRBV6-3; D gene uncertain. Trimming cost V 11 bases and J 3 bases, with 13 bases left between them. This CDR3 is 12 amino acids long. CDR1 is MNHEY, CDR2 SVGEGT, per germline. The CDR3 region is CAATTGDYGYTF. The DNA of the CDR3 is TGTGCCGCAACTACTGGTGACTATGGCTACACCTTC.

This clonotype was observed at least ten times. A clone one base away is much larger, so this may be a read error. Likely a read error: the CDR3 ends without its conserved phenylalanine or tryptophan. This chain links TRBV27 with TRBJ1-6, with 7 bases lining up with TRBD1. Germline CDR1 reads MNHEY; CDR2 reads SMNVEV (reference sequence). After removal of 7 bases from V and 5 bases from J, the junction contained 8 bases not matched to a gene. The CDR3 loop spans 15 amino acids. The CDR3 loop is CASNPRGTDNSPLHL. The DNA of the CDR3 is TGTGCCAGCAATCCCAGGGGGACAGATAATTCACCCCTCCACCTT.

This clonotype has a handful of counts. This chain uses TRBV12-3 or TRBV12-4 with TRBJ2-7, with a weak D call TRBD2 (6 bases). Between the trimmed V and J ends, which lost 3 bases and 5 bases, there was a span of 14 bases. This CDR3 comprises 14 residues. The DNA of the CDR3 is TGTGCCAGCAGTTTCCCCGGGAGAGGAGACGAGCAGTACTTC. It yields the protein CASSFPGRGDEQYF.

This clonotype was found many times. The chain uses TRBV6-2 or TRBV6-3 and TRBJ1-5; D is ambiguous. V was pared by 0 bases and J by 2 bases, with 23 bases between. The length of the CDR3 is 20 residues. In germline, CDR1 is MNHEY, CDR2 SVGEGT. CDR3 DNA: TGTGCCAGCAGTTACTCGATCGAGGACTCCTGGGAATCCGGCAATCAGCCCCAGCATTTT. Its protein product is CASSYSIEDSWESGNQPQHF.

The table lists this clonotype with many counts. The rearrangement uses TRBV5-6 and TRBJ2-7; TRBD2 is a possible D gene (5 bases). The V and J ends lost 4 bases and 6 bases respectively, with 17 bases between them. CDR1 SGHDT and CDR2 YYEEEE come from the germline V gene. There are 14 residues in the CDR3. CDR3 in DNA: TGTGCCAGCAGCCTTCGCCCTAGCTACCCCGAGCAGTACTTC. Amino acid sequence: CASSLRPSYPEQYF. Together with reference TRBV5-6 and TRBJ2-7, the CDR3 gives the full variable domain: DAGVTQSPTHLIKTRGQQVTLRCSPKSGHDTVSWYQQALGQGPQFIFQYYEEEERQRGNFPDRFSGHQFPNYSSELNVNALLLGDSALYLCASSLRPSYPEQYFGPGTRLTVT.

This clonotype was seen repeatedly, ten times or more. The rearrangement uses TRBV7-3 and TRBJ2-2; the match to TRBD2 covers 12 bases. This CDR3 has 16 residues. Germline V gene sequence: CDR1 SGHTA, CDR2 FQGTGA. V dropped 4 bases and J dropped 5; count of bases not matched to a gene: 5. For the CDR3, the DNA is TGTGCCAGCAGCTCTACTAGCGGGGGGCGAACCGGGGAGCTGTTTTTT. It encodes CASSSTSGGRTGELFF.

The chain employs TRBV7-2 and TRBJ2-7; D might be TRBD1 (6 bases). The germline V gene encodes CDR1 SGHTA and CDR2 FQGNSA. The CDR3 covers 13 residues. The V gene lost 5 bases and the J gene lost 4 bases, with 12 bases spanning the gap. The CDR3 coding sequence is TGTGCCAGCAGCCCCCCAGGGGTTTACGAGCAGTACTTC. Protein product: CASSPPGVYEQYF.

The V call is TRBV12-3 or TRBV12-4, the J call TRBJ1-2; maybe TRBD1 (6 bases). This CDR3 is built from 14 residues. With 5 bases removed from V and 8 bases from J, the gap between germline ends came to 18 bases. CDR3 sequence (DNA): TGTGCCAGCAGTCTGGCAGGGGATCGGAAAGGCTACACCTTC. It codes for CASSLAGDRKGYTF.

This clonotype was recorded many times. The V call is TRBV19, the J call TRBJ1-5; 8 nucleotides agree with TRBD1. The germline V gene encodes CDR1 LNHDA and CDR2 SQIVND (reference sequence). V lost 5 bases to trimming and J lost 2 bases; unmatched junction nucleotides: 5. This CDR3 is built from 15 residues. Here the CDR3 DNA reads TGTGCCAGTAGTTGGGGGGGACAGGGCAATCAGCCCCAGCATTTT. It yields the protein CASSWGGQGNQPQHF.

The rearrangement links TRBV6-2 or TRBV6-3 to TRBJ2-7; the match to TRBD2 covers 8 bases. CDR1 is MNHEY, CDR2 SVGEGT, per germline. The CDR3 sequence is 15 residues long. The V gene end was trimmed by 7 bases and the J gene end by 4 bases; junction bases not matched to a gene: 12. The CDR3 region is CASNPGVSGSYEQYF. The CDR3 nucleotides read TGTGCCAGCAACCCGGGGGTGAGCGGGAGTTACGAGCAGTACTTC.

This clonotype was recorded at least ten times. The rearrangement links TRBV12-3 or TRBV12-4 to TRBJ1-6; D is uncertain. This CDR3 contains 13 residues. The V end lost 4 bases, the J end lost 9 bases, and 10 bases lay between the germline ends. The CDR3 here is CASSSAPSSPLHF. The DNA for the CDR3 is TGTGCCAGCAGTTCGGCCCCTTCTTCACCCCTCCACTTT.

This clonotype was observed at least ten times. The CDR3 here is CASSEVRSPGEQYF. CDR3 coding DNA: TGTGCCAGCAGTGAAGTGAGGAGTCCGGGCGAGCAGTACTTC. The J gene is TRBJ2-7, the V gene TRBV2, with D unclear. Germline CDR1 reads SNHLY; CDR2 reads FYNNEI. This CDR3 comprises 14 residues. Trimming removed 1 base from V and 6 bases from J, with 13 bases in between.

Here the CDR3 reads CASSKDGEGQPQHF. The CDR3 DNA is TGTGCCAGCAGCAAAGACGGGGAAGGTCAGCCCCAGCATTTT. The gene calls are TRBV11-2 and TRBJ1-5; D call uncertain. V lost 5 bases to trimming and J lost 6 bases, with 14 bases between them. The CDR3 length is 14 residues. Per the germline V gene, CDR1 is SGHAT and CDR2 is FQNNGV.

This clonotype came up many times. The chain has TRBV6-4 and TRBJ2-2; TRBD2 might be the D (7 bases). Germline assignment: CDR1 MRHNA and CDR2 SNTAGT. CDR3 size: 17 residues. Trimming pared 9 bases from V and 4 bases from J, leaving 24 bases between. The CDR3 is CASRYPGGGAGTGELFF. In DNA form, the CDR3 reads TGTGCCAGTCGCTACCCCGGTGGGGGGGCGGGCACCGGGGAGCTGTTTTTT.

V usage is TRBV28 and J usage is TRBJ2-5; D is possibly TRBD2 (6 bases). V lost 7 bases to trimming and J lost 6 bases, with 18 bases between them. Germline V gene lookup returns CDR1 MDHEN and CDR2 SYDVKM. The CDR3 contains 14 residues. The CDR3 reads CASTLAGLEKTQYF. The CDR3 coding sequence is TGTGCCAGCACCTTGGCGGGGTTAGAAAAGACCCAGTACTTC.

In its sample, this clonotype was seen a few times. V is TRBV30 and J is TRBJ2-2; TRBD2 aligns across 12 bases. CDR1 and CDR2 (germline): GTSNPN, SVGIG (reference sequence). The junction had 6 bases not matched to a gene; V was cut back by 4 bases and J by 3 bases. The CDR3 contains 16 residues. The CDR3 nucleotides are TGTGCCTGGACCAAACTAGCGGGGGGAGACACCGGGGAGCTGTTTTTT. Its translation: CAWTKLAGGDTGELFF.

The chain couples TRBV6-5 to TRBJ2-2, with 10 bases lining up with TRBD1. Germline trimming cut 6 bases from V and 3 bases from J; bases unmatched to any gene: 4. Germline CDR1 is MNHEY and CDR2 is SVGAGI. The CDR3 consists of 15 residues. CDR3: CASRRGTGDTGELFF. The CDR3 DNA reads TGTGCCAGCAGACGAGGGACAGGGGACACCGGGGAGCTGTTTTTT.

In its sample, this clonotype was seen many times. The CDR3 here is CSAREVRDSLSNGNQPQHF. CDR3 in DNA: TGCAGTGCTAGGGAGGTCCGGGACAGTCTTTCGAACGGCAATCAGCCCCAGCATTTT. The chain is built from TRBV20-1 and TRBJ1-5; 7 bases are a match to TRBD1. This CDR3 is built from 19 residues. CDR1 and CDR2 (germline): DFQATT, SNEGSKA (reference sequence). With V trimmed by 3 bases and J by 2 bases, 19 bases remained unmatched.

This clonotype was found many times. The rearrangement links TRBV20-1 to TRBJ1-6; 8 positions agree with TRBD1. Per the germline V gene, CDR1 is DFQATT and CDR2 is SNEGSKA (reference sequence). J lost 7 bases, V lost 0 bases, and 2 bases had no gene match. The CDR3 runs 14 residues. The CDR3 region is CSAREAGGNSPLHF. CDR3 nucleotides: TGCAGTGCTAGAGAGGCAGGGGGCAATTCACCCCTCCACTTT.

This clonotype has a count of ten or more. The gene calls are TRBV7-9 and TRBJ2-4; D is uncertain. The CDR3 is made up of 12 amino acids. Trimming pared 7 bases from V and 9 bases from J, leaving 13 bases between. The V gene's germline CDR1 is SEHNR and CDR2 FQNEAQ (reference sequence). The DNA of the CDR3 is TGTGCCAGCACGGCCGTGGAAAGCATTCAGTACTTC. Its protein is CASTAVESIQYF.